This T cell receptor beta chain was sequenced during a study of blood T cells in healthy people across ages. A second PCR, run for roughly 7 to 11 cycles, used a sample-barcoded 5' primer plus a J-beta primer mix. TCRdb reprocessed the 5' RACE reads with MiXCR, giving one entry per CDR3 protein. The sample records approximately 690,000 distinct CDR3 sequences, 58% being singletons. Trimming took 4 bases from V and 8 from J; bases not matched to a gene: 4. Germline V gene sequence: CDR1 SEHNR, CDR2 FQNEAQ (reference sequence). This CDR3 comprises 13 residues. The J gene is TRBJ1-2, the V gene TRBV7-9; 10 nucleotides match TRBD1. The receptor's source is a man aged 60 to 69 in good health. Sequencing input: blood. The CDR3 loop reads CASSSQTGGGYTF. The CDR3 DNA sequence: TGTGCCAGCAGCTCCCAGACAGGGGGCGGCTACACCTTC.